Presented here are 25 T cell receptor beta chains from one specimen sequenced in a study of shared clonotypes between healthy human individuals. Positive CCR7 selection of CD45RO-negative cells yielded the naive CD8 cells, and terminally differentiated effector memory CD45RA+ cells were excluded. Generated by immunoSEQ multiplex PCR, the TCRdb table keeps only in-frame clones and is missing some. This sample has nearly 600,000 clones, with 95% found just once. The sample was naive CD8+ T cells sorted from blood. These receptor sequences come from a woman in her 30s in good health.

The V call is TRBV11-1, the J call TRBJ2-6, with D maybe TRBD1 (7 bases). Germline V lookup: CDR1 SGHAT, CDR2 FQDESV (reference sequence). This CDR3 has 17 amino acids. V was pared by 3 bases and J by 2 bases, with 14 bases between. The CDR3 spells CASSFQGGTPGANVLTF. DNA for the CDR3: TGTGCCAGCAGCTTTCAGGGGGGCACTCCTGGGGCCAACGTCCTGACTTTC.

The rearrangement joins TRBV5-1 to TRBJ1-3; the D is unclear. This CDR3 has 14 residues. Trimming shortened V by 4 bases and J by 2 bases, and 10 bases separated the two germline ends. Germline V lookup: CDR1 SGHRS, CDR2 YFSETQ. DNA of the CDR3: TGCGCCAGCAGCAATGGACCCCCTGGAAACACCATATATTTT. This codes for CASSNGPPGNTIYF.

The chain recombines TRBV6-5 with TRBJ1-1, with a tentative D call TRBD1 (5 bases). The CDR3 runs 12 residues. V lost 8 bases to trimming and J lost 8 bases, with 15 bases between them. Per germline, CDR1 MNHEY and CDR2 SVGAGI. The CDR3 protein is CASRQRGEEAFF. CDR3 nucleotides: TGTGCCAGCCGACAAAGGGGCGAAGAAGCTTTCTTT.

Of note for this clone: The sample carries other DNA sequences with the same CDR3. This sequence joins TRBV9 and TRBJ2-6, with D maybe TRBD1 (5 bases). V was pared by 2 bases and J by 1 base, with 7 bases between. The CDR3 contains 15 residues. CDR1 and CDR2 from the germline V gene are SGDLS and YYNGEE. This chain's CDR3 is CASSVSGSGANVLTF. CDR3 sequence (DNA): TGTGCCAGCAGCGTCTCAGGGTCTGGGGCCAACGTCCTGACTTTC.

This chain joins TRBV10-2 and TRBJ1-3, with D maybe TRBD1 (5 bases). CDR3 size: 15 residues. The germline CDR1 and CDR2 sequences are WSHSY and SAAADI. V lost 2 bases, J lost 0 bases, and 8 bases lay in between. CDR3 sequence reads: CASSEDSHSGNTIYF. CDR3 coding DNA: TGCGCCAGCAGTGAGGACAGCCACTCTGGAAACACCATATATTTT.

The rearrangement uses TRBV13 and TRBJ2-7; weak D call: TRBD1 (6 bases). Trimming cost V 5 bases and J 2 bases, with 13 bases left between them. This CDR3 has 14 amino acids. From germline, CDR1 is PRHDT and CDR2 FYEKMQ (reference sequence). Written as DNA, the CDR3 is TGTGCCAGCAGCCTCCGACAGGAGACCTACGAGCAGTACTTC. Amino acids: CASSLRQETYEQYF.

The gene calls are TRBV2 and TRBJ2-7; D is ambiguous. Trimming left V 2 bases short and J 0 bases short, with 5 bases between. Looked up from germline, CDR1 is SNHLY and CDR2 is FYNNEI. This CDR3 is 13 amino acids long. Here the CDR3 reads CASSEYSSYEQYF. CDR3 DNA: TGTGCCAGCAGTGAATACAGCTCCTACGAGCAGTACTTC.

The rearrangement joins TRBV4-2 to TRBJ2-1; D is undetermined. Germline V gene sequence: CDR1 LGHNA, CDR2 YNFKEQ. V lost 0 bases and J lost 0, with 12 bases in between. The CDR3 has 17 amino acids. CDR3 sequence reads: CASSQELTPSSYNEQFF. DNA for the CDR3: TGTGCCAGCAGCCAAGAATTGACTCCGAGCTCCTACAATGAGCAGTTCTTC.

The chain links TRBV9 to TRBJ2-7, with TRBD2 as a possible D gene (5 bases). The CDR3 is 16 residues long. V shed 4 bases and J shed 0 bases, with 17 bases lying between them. Germline CDR1 SGDLS, CDR2 YYNGEE. The CDR3 sequence is CASSPEAGIRSYEQYF. CDR3 coding DNA: TGTGCCAGCAGCCCGGAGGCGGGTATTCGCTCCTACGAGCAGTACTTC.

This clone was found once. The chain couples TRBV27 to TRBJ2-7; TRBD2 matches 10 bases. Germline V gives CDR1 MNHEY, CDR2 SMNVEV (reference sequence). This CDR3 is built from 14 residues. With 3 bases clipped from V and 2 bases from J, the junction kept 1 base outside the gene matches. CDR3 sequence: CASSFGTSAYEQYF. CDR3 DNA sequence: TGTGCCAGCAGTTTTGGGACTAGCGCCTACGAGCAGTACTTC.

V and J are TRBV27 and TRBJ2-7; no clear D gene. The CDR3 is 13 residues long. Trimming cost V 3 bases and J 4 bases, with 10 bases left between them. Germline CDR1 reads MNHEY; CDR2 reads SMNVEV (reference sequence). The CDR3 coding sequence is TGTGCCAGCAGTTTCTCTGAGGCTTACGAGCAGTACTTC. Its protein is CASSFSEAYEQYF.

The CDR3 DNA sequence: TGTGCCAGCAGTTTAGGGACTATCCCCGATACGCAGTATTTT. Its protein product is CASSLGTIPDTQYF. This chain uses TRBV6-5 with TRBJ2-3; 7 nucleotides agree with TRBD2. V trimming: 4 bases; J trimming: 6 bases; junction bases outside the gene matches: 7. CDR1 and CDR2 (germline): MNHEY, SVGAGI. The CDR3 spans 14 residues.

The chain couples TRBV29-1 to TRBJ1-2; D is unresolved. Germline V CDR1 and CDR2: SQVTM, ANQGSEA. The CDR3 runs to 15 residues. Trimming stripped 0 bases from V and 3 bases from J, with 14 bases between. The CDR3 region is CSVEDIGVRDYGYTF. The CDR3 coding sequence is TGCAGCGTTGAAGATATCGGGGTCCGAGACTATGGCTACACCTTC.

The genes are TRBV7-6 and TRBJ2-3, with TRBD2 matching 12 bases. The CDR3 sequence is 16 residues long. The germline gives CDR1 SGHVS, CDR2 FNYEAQ. V trimming: 3 bases; J trimming: 3 bases; junction bases outside the gene matches: 4. The CDR3 here is CASSLGGTSGTDTQYF. CDR3 nucleotides: TGTGCCAGCAGCTTGGGAGGGACTAGCGGGACAGATACGCAGTATTTT.

V is TRBV5-5 and J is TRBJ2-7; D may match TRBD1 or TRBD2 (5 bases each). The CDR3 spans 16 residues. The germline V gene encodes CDR1 SGHKS and CDR2 YYEKEE (reference sequence). V was pared by 0 bases and J by 5 bases, with 18 bases between. CDR3 DNA sequence: TGTGCCAGCAGCTTGGCCTTGGGGGTTTTTCAGCACGAGCAGTACTTC. It codes for CASSLALGVFQHEQYF.

The chain recombines TRBV9 with TRBJ2-7, with D perhaps being TRBD1 or TRBD2 (5 bases each). This CDR3 has 16 amino acids. With 3 bases removed from V and 6 bases from J, the gap between germline ends came to 22 bases. Germline V gene lookup returns CDR1 SGDLS and CDR2 YYNGEE. This CDR3 reads CASSENRDHPPSEQYF. CDR3 coding DNA: TGTGCCAGCAGCGAAAACCGGGACCACCCACCCTCCGAGCAGTACTTC.

This clone was seen just once. The DNA of the CDR3 is TGTGCCAGCAGTTACCCAGGAGGACTCATTGGCTACACCTTC. Translated, it gives CASSYPGGLIGYTF. The chain recombines TRBV6-6 with TRBJ1-2; no definite D call. CDR1 and CDR2 (germline): MNHNY, SVGAGI (reference sequence). CDR3 length: 14 amino acids. V lost 2 bases to trimming and J lost 7 bases, with 14 bases between them.

This clone has only one observation. The gene calls are TRBV6-1 and TRBJ1-1; D not resolved. Germline V gene data show CDR1 as MNHNS and CDR2 as SASEGT. The CDR3 contains 14 residues. V was clipped by 2 bases and J by 1 base, with 8 bases between them. The CDR3: CASSEWAENTEAFF. In DNA form, the CDR3 reads TGTGCCAGCAGTGAATGGGCAGAGAACACTGAAGCTTTCTTT.

This rearrangement joins TRBV28 to TRBJ1-2, with a possible D match to TRBD1 (5 bases). The V end lost 3 bases, the J end lost 4 bases, and 9 bases lay between the germline ends. Germline V gene lookup returns CDR1 MDHEN and CDR2 SYDVKM. The CDR3 totals 13 residues. For the CDR3, the DNA is TGTGCCAGCAGTTTGGGGCAGGTCTATGGCTACACCTTC. Protein sequence: CASSLGQVYGYTF.

The J gene is TRBJ1-4, the V gene TRBV7-8; D remains ambiguous. Trimming removed 1 base from V and 0 bases from J, with 12 bases in between. CDR1 is SGHVS and CDR2 is FQNEAQ in the germline V gene. There are 17 residues in the CDR3. CDR3 sequence (DNA): TGTGCCAGCAGCTTAGATCCAAACAACACAACTAATGAAAAACTGTTTTTT. Translated, it gives CASSLDPNNTTNEKLFF.

This chain connects TRBV12-1 to TRBJ1-6; the table's D gene call, TRBD1, was not cross checked with the DNA. TRBV12-1 is a known pseudogene. CDR3 size: 13 residues. DNA of the CDR3: TGTGCCAGCCGGGACAGGGGTAATTCACCCCTCCACTTT. Protein: CASRDRGNSPLHF.

This sequence joins TRBV29-1 and TRBJ2-1, with TRBD1 matching over 9 bases. Unmatched junction bases numbered 4, after V lost 1 base and J lost 0 bases. The germline V gene has CDR1 SQVTM and CDR2 ANQGSEA. The CDR3 has 16 amino acids. The CDR3 bases are TGCAGCGTTGAAGGGGGGACAGGGAGCTCCTACAATGAGCAGTTCTTC. As protein: CSVEGGTGSSYNEQFF.

CDR3 sequence (DNA): TGTGCCAGCAGCTTACCTAGCGGGTCCCTTCGAGGGGAGCTGTTTTTT. Translation: CASSLPSGSLRGELFF. The chain is built from TRBV7-2 and TRBJ2-2; 8 bases fit TRBD2. With V trimmed by 2 bases and J by 8 bases, 10 bases remained unmatched. The CDR3 has 16 residues. Germline values: CDR1 SGHTA, CDR2 FQGNSA.

This clone occurred once. This chain joins TRBV9 and TRBJ2-1, with D perhaps given as TRBD1 or TRBD2 (5 bases each). The length of the CDR3 is 15 residues. V was trimmed by 0 bases and J by 8 bases, leaving 15 bases between them. CDR1 is SGDLS, CDR2 YYNGEE, per germline. The CDR3 is CASSVVGTGNDEQFF. The CDR3 nucleotides read TGTGCCAGCAGCGTAGTGGGGACCGGTAATGATGAGCAGTTCTTC.

Regarding this clone: Other DNA sequences within the sample encode an identical CDR3. The genes are TRBV27 and TRBJ2-7, with D possibly being TRBD1 or TRBD2 (5 bases each). The CDR3 is 14 amino acids. Germline CDR1 reads MNHEY; CDR2 reads SMNVEV (reference sequence). V lost 3 bases, J lost 2 bases, and 11 bases lay in between. The DNA of the CDR3 is TGTGCCAGCAGTTTTGGGACCGCAGCCTACGAGCAGTACTTC. This gives the protein CASSFGTAAYEQYF.